Sequencing of this TCR beta chain was carried out in a study of shared T cell receptors in the human thymus. Method: immunoSEQ multiplex PCR; TCRdb's copy keeps in-frame clones and lacks some. Here the sample spans over 650,000 clones, about 90% being singletons. CDR1 DFQATT and CDR2 SNEGSKA come from the germline V gene (reference sequence). Trimming removed 8 bases from V and 3 bases from J, with 11 bases in between. This CDR3 has 11 amino acids. These data were likewise used in another study, on human thymus T cells.

The chain couples TRBV20-1 to TRBJ2-7; TRBD1 might be the D (6 bases). This clonotype originated in a boy younger than two with a congenital heart defect. Sequences were obtained from thymocytes. In nucleotides, the CDR3 is TGCAGTCCAAACAGGGACTACGAGCAGTACTTC. Its protein product is CSPNRDYEQYF.